This TCR beta chain was obtained from a study of T cell clones after liver transplantation. The wider study: Immunosuppression withdrawal was tried within 2 years after liver transplantation in this trial. A pre-transplant mixed lymphocyte reaction with TCRbeta sequencing defined graft-donor-reactive clones followed in post-transplant blood. As an antigen-independent comparator, third-party-reactive TCRbeta sequences came from pre-transplant mixed lymphocyte reactions. Apart from three HCV-positive recipients, transplants were for non-autoimmune, non-viral reasons.

There are 15 residues in the CDR3. Trimming shortened V by 5 bases and J by 0 bases, and 13 bases separated the two germline ends. CDR1 is MNHEY, CDR2 SVGAGI, per germline. The data were produced by immunoSEQ multiplex PCR, yet TCRdb's version contains in-frame clones alone and is incomplete. Of 85,000 to 130,000 clones detected, 82% appear once; the ten largest clones hold 0.8% to 1%. The chain uses TRBV6-5 and TRBJ1-1; tentative D call: TRBD1 (5 bases). This clonotype was sampled from a human donor who received a liver transplant. This sample comprised CD4+ T cells from blood, obtained before liver transplant. The CDR3 DNA is TGTGCCAGCAGTACTCGACCGGGACTGAACACTGAAGCTTTCTTT. Translation gives CASSTRPGLNTEAFF.